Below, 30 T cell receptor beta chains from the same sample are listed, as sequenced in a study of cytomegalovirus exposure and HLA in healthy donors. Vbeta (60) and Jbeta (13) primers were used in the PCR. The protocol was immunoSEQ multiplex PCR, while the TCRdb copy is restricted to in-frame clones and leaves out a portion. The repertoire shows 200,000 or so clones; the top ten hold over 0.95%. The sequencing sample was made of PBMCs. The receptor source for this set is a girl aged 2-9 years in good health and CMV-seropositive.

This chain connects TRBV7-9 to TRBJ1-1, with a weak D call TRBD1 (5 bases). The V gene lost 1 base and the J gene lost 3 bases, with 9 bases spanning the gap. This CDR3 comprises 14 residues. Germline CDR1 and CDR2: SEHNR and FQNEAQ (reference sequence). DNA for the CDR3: TGTGCCAGCAGCTTAGGTCCGGGGGACACTGAAGCTTTCTTT. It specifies CASSLGPGDTEAFF.

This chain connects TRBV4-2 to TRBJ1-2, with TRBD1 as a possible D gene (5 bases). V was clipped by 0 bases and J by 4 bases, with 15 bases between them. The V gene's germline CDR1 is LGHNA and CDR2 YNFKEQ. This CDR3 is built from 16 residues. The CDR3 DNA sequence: TGTGCCAGCAGCCAAGATCCGGGGGGAGAAGGCTATGGCTACACCTTC. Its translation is CASSQDPGGEGYGYTF.

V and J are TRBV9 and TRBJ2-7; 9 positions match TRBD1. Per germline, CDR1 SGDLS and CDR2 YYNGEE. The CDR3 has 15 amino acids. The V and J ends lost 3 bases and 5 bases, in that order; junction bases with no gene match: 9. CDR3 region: CASSAPGTGLHEQYF. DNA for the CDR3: TGTGCCAGCAGCGCACCCGGGACAGGGTTACACGAGCAGTACTTC.

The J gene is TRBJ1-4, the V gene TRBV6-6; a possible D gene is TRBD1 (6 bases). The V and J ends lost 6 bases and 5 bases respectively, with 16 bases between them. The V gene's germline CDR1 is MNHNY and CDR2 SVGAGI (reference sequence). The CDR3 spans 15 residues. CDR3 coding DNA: TGTGCCAGCAGCGATAGGACAGCCGAAAATGAAAAACTGTTTTTT. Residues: CASSDRTAENEKLFF.

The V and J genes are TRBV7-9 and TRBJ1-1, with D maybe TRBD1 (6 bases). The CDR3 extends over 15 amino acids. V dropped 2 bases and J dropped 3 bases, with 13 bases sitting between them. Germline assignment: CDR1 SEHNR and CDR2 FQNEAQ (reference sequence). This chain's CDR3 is CASSLRGDMDTEAFF. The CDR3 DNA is TGTGCCAGCAGCTTACGGGGGGACATGGACACTGAAGCTTTCTTT.

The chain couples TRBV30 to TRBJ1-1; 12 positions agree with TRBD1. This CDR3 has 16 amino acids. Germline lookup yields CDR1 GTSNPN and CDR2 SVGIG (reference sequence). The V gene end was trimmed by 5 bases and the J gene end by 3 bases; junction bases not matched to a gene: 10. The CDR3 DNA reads TGTGCCTGGGAGGGGACAGGGGGCTATCTGGACACTGAAGCTTTCTTT. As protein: CAWEGTGGYLDTEAFF. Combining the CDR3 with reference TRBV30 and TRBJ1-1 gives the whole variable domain SQTIHQWPATLVQPVGSPLSLECTVEGTSNPNLYWYRQAAGRGLQLLFYSVGIGQISSEVPQNLSASRPQDRQFILSSKKLLLSDSGFYLCAWEGTGGYLDTEAFFGQGTRLTVV.

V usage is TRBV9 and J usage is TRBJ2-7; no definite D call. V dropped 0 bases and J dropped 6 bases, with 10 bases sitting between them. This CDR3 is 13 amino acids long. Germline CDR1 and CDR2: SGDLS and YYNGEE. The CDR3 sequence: CASSVASGGEQYF. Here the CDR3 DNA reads TGTGCCAGCAGCGTAGCGAGTGGCGGCGAGCAGTACTTC. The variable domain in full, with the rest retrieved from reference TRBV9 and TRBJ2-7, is DSGVTQTPKHLITATGQRVTLRCSPRSGDLSVYWYQQSLDQGLQFLIQYYNGEERAKGNILERFSAQQFPDLHSELNLSSLELGDSALYFCASSVASGGEQYFGPGTRLTVT.

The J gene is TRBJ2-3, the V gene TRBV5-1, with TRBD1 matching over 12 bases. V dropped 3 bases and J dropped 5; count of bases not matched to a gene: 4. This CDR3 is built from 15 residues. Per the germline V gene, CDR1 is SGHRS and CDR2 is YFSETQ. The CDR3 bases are TGCGCCAGCAGCTGGGGGACAGGGGGCGAAGATACGCAGTATTTT. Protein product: CASSWGTGGEDTQYF.

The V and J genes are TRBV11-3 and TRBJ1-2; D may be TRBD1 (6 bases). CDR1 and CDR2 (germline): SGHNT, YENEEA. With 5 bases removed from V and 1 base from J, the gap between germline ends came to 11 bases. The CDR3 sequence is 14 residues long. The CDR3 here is CASSQRTVNYGYTF. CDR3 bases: TGTGCCAGCAGCCAACGGACAGTTAACTATGGCTACACCTTC.

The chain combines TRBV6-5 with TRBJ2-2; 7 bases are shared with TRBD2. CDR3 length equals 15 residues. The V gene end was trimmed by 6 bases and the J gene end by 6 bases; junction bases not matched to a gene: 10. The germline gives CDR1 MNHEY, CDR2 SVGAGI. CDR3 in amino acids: CASSWSGGSSGELFF. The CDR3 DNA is TGTGCCAGCAGCTGGTCGGGCGGGAGTTCCGGGGAGCTGTTTTTT.

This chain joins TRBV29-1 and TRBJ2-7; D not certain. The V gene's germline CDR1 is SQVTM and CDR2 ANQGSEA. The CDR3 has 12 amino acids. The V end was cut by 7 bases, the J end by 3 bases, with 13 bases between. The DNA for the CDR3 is TGCAGCGCGTCAACAGATTTCTACGAGCAGTACTTC. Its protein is CSASTDFYEQYF.

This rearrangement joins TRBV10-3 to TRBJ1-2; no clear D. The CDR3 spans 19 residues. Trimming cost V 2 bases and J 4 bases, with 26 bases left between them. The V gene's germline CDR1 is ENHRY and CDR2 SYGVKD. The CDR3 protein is CAISETLLALGEVVYGYTF. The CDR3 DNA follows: TGTGCCATCAGTGAGACCTTACTAGCACTCGGAGAGGTGGTCTATGGCTACACCTTC.

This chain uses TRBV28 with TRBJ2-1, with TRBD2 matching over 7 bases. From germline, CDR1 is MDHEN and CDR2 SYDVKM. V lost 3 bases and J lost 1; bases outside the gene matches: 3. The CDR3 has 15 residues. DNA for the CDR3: TGTGCCAGCAGTTTCGGGGGGATATCCTACAATGAGCAGTTCTTC. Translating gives CASSFGGISYNEQFF.

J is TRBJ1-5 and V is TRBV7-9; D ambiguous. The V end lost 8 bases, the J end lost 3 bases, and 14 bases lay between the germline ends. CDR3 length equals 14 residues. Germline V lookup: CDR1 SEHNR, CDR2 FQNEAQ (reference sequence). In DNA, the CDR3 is TGTGCCAGCGAGCGCCTCGAACCCAATCAGCCCCAGCATTTT. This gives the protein CASERLEPNQPQHF.

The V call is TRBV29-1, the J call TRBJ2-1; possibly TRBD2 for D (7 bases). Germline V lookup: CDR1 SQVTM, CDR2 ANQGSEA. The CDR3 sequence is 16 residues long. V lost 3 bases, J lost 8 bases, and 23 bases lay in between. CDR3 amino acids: CSVDQRDKLNCDEQFF. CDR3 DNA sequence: TGCAGCGTTGATCAGCGGGACAAGTTAAATTGCGATGAGCAGTTCTTC.

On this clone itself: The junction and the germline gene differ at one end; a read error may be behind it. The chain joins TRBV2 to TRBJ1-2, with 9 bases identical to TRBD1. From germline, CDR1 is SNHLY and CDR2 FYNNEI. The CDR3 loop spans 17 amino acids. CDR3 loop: CASSEAIWDRVNYGYTF. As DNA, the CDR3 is TGTGCCAGCAGCGAAGCTATTTGGGACAGGGTTAACTATGGCTACACCTTC.

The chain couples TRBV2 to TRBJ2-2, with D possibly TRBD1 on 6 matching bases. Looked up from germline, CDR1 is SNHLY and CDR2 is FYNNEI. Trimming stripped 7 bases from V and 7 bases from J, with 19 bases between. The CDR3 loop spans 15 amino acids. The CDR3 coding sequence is TGTGCCAGCACTTACGTTCAGGGGAATGGCGGGGAGCTGTTTTTT. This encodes CASTYVQGNGGELFF.

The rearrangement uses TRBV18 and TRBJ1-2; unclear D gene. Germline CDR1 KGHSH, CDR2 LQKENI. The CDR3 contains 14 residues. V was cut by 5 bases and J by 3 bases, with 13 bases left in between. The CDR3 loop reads CASSSTRSDYGYTF. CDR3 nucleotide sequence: TGTGCCAGCTCATCTACCCGCTCCGACTATGGCTACACCTTC.

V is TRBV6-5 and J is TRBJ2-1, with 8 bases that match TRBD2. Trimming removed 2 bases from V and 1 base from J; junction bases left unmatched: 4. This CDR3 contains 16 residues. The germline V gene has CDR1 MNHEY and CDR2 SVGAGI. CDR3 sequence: CASSYSGGRSYNEQFF. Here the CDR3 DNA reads TGTGCCAGCAGTTACAGCGGGGGAAGATCCTACAATGAGCAGTTCTTC.

CDR3 protein: CASSHWRGAFQETQYF. CDR3 sequence (DNA): TGCGCCAGCAGCCATTGGCGGGGGGCCTTCCAAGAGACCCAGTACTTC. The chain couples TRBV5-1 to TRBJ2-5; the match to TRBD2 covers 8 bases. Germline lookup yields CDR1 SGHRS and CDR2 YFSETQ. V lost 4 bases, J lost 1 base, and 9 bases stayed unmatched. The CDR3 sequence is 16 residues long.

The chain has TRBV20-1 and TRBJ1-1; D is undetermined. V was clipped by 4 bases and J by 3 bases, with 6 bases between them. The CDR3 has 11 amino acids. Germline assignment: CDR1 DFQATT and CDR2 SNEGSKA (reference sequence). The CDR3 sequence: CSATMYTEAFF. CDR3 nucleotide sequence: TGCAGTGCTACCATGTACACTGAAGCTTTCTTT.

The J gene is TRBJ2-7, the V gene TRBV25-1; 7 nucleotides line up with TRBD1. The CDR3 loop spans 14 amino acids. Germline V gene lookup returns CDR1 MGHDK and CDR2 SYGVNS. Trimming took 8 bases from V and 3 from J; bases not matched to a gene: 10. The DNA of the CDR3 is TGTGCCAGCCACGTCCCGACAGGGTACTACGAGCAGTACTTC. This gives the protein CASHVPTGYYEQYF.

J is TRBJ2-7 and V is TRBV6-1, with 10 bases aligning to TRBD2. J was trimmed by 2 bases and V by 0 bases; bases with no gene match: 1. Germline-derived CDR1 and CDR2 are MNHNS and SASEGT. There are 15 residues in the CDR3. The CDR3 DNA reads TGTGCCAGCAGTGAAGCACTAGCGGGGCCCTACGAGCAGTACTTC. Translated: CASSEALAGPYEQYF.

The CDR3 nucleotides read TGTGCCAGCAGCTTAGTAGACACCGGGGAGCTGTTTTTT. Its protein is CASSLVDTGELFF. The chain is built from TRBV7-9 and TRBJ2-2, with D hard to call. Trimming shortened V by 1 base and J by 3 bases, and 3 bases separated the two germline ends. This CDR3 region has 13 residues. Germline V gene sequence: CDR1 SEHNR, CDR2 FQNEAQ (reference sequence).

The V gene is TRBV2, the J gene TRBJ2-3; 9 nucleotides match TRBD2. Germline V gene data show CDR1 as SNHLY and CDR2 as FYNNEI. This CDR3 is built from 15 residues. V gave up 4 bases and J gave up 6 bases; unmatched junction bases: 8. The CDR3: CASSVGLAGLDTQYF. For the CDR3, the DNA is TGTGCCAGCAGTGTAGGGCTAGCGGGACTGGATACGCAGTATTTT.

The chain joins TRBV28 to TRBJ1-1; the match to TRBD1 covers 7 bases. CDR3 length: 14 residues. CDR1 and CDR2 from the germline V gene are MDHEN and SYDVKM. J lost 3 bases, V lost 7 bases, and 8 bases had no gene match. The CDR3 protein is CASTPRDSYTEAFF. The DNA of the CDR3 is TGTGCCAGCACTCCTAGGGACAGCTACACTGAAGCTTTCTTT. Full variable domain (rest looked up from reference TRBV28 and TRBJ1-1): DVKVTQSSRYLVKRTGEKVFLECVQDMDHENMFWYRQDPGLGLRLIYFSYDVKMKEKGDIPEGYSVSREKKERFSLILESASTNQTSMYLCASTPRDSYTEAFFGQGTRLTVV.

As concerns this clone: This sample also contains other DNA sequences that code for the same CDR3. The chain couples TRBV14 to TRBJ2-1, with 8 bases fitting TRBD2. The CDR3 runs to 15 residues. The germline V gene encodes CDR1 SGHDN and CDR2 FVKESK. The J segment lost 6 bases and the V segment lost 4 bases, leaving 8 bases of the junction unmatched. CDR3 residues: CASSPPGLARNEQFF. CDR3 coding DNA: TGTGCCAGCAGCCCACCTGGACTAGCACGCAATGAGCAGTTCTTC.

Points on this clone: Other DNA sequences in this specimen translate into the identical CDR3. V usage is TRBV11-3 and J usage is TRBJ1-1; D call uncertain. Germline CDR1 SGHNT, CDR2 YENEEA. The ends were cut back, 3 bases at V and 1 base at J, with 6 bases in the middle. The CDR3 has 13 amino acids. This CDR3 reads CASSLRENTEAFF. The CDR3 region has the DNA TGTGCCAGCAGCTTGAGGGAGAACACTGAAGCTTTCTTT.

CDR3 residues: CASSYLTASWSYGYTF. The CDR3 coding sequence is TGTGCCAGCAGTTATCTGACAGCTTCGTGGAGCTATGGCTACACCTTC. The rearrangement uses TRBV6-6 and TRBJ1-2; tentatively, D is TRBD1 (5 bases). V gave up 3 bases and J gave up 4 bases, with 18 bases separating them. The CDR3 extends over 16 amino acids. In germline, CDR1 is MNHNY, CDR2 SVGAGI (reference sequence).

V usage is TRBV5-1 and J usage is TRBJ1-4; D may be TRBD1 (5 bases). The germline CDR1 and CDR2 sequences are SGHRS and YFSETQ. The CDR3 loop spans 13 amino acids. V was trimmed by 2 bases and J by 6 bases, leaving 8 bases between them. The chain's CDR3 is CASSFQGDEKLFF. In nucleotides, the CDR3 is TGCGCCAGCAGCTTTCAGGGTGATGAAAAACTGTTTTTT.